This entry lists 20 T cell receptor beta chains sequenced from one sample in a study of neoadjuvant anti-PD-1 for oral cavity cancer. Here immunoSEQ multiplex PCR was the method, and the copy in TCRdb shows in-frame clones only, minus some. The table has under 20,000 clones, under 70% seen once. The sample consisted of PBMCs, taken before nivolumab (anti-PD-1) treatment. The origin of the receptors is a person between 35 and 79 years old with oral cavity squamous cell carcinoma.

A few counts support this clone. V and J are TRBV5-1 and TRBJ2-3; 8 positions agree with TRBD1. Trimming took 3 bases from V and 3 from J; bases not matched to a gene: 9. This CDR3 has 16 residues. Germline-derived CDR1 and CDR2 are SGHRS and YFSETQ. The CDR3 coding sequence is TGCGCCAGCAGCTCAGGGCAGGGGGCGGGTACAGATACGCAGTATTTT. Translated, it gives CASSSGQGAGTDTQYF.

The chain couples TRBV7-6 to TRBJ2-7, with D perhaps TRBD2 (6 bases). V was clipped by 5 bases and J by 1 base, with 15 bases between them. This CDR3 has 15 residues. Germline V gives CDR1 SGHVS, CDR2 FNYEAQ. In DNA, the CDR3 is TGTGCCAGCAGCCTTCACCTGGGGGGTTCCTACGAGCAGTACTTC. Amino acids: CASSLHLGGSYEQYF.

The chain uses TRBV11-3 and TRBJ2-2; D not certain. Germline V gene lookup returns CDR1 SGHNT and CDR2 YENEEA. Trimming removed 0 bases from V and 6 bases from J, with 8 bases in between. The CDR3 sequence is 14 residues long. Here the CDR3 reads CASSLDGEAGELFF. For the CDR3, the DNA is TGTGCCAGCAGCTTAGACGGAGAGGCCGGGGAGCTGTTTTTT.

This clone was seen more than once but under ten times. The chain combines TRBV12-5 with TRBJ2-7; 9 nucleotides line up with TRBD2. The CDR3 sequence is 17 residues long. V dropped 2 bases and J dropped 4; count of bases not matched to a gene: 12. Germline V CDR1 and CDR2: LGHNT, FRNRAP. The DNA for the CDR3 is TGTGCTAGTGGTTTGACAAATAGCGGGAGAACCGTTTACGAGCAGTACTTC. The encoded protein is CASGLTNSGRTVYEQYF. The full variable domain, in which reference TRBV12-5 and TRBJ2-7 provide the parts outside the CDR3, is DARVTQTPRHKVTEMGQEVTMRCQPILGHNTVFWYRQTMMQGLELLAYFRNRAPLDDSGMPKDRFSAEMPDATLATLKIQPSEPRDSAVYFCASGLTNSGRTVYEQYFGPGTRLTVT.

The gene calls are TRBV29-1 and TRBJ2-3; TRBD1 agrees at 10 bases. CDR1 and CDR2 (germline): SQVTM, ANQGSEA. V was clipped by 4 bases and J by 5 bases; unmatched bases: 6. This CDR3 region has 14 residues. The CDR3 DNA reads TGCAGCGTTGCGCGACAGGGGGCTGGAGATACGCAGTATTTT. This codes for CSVARQGAGDTQYF.

The table lists this clone with a few counts. V usage is TRBV7-9 and J usage is TRBJ1-1; D unclear. Germline lookup yields CDR1 SEHNR and CDR2 FQNEAQ (reference sequence). The V and J ends lost 3 bases and 3 bases respectively, with 5 bases between them. This CDR3 is built from 12 residues. DNA of the CDR3: TGTGCCAGCAGCTTTTTTGACACTGAAGCTTTCTTT. Amino acid sequence: CASSFFDTEAFF.

This clone is a singleton in its sample. Written as DNA, the CDR3 is TGTGCCTGGCGGACTTCAACTAATGAAAAACTGTTTTTT. It is translated as CAWRTSTNEKLFF. The chain carries TRBV30 and TRBJ1-4; D is uncertain. Germline CDR1 GTSNPN, CDR2 SVGIG (reference sequence). The length of the CDR3 is 13 residues. V dropped 5 bases and J dropped 0 bases, with 7 bases sitting between them.

The chain employs TRBV25-1 and TRBJ2-7; D may be TRBD1 or TRBD2 (7 bases each). V lost 1 base and J lost 5, with 15 bases in between. The CDR3 runs to 15 residues. Germline loops: CDR1 MGHDK, CDR2 SYGVNS. CDR3 sequence (DNA): TGTGCCAGCAGTGAATTATGGGACAGCGGGAACGAGCAGTACTTC. Protein product: CASSELWDSGNEQYF.

This rearrangement joins TRBV5-1 to TRBJ2-7, with a possible D match to TRBD1 (6 bases). The CDR3 is made up of 14 amino acids. Germline-derived CDR1 and CDR2 are SGHRS and YFSETQ. V was cut by 2 bases and J by 0 bases, with 9 bases left in between. The CDR3 spells CASSLGGYSYEQYF. The CDR3 coding sequence is TGCGCCAGCAGCTTAGGGGGATACTCCTACGAGCAGTACTTC.

This clone was detected only a few times. The chain employs TRBV2 and TRBJ2-1; maybe TRBD1 (6 bases). V was pared by 4 bases and J by 7 bases, with 11 bases between. The CDR3 is made up of 13 amino acids. Germline values: CDR1 SNHLY, CDR2 FYNNEI. The CDR3 protein is CASSVTGGNEQFF. CDR3 sequence (DNA): TGTGCCAGCAGTGTGACAGGTGGAAATGAGCAGTTCTTC.

V is TRBV5-6 and J is TRBJ1-5; D not certain. The ends were cut back, 1 base at V and 6 bases at J, with 11 bases in the middle. The CDR3 contains 14 residues. From germline, CDR1 is SGHDT and CDR2 YYEEEE. The CDR3 DNA reads as TGTGCCAGCAGCTTGATGGGGTGGAGTCAGCCCCAGCATTTT. Protein product: CASSLMGWSQPQHF.

The gene calls are TRBV5-1 and TRBJ2-2, with 8 bases aligning to TRBD2. The CDR3 loop spans 15 amino acids. Germline values: CDR1 SGHRS, CDR2 YFSETQ. V was clipped by 0 bases and J by 5 bases; unmatched bases: 3. CDR3 nucleotide sequence: TGCGCCAGCAGCTTGGAGGCTAGCGGGACCGGGGAGCTGTTTTTT. The encoded protein is CASSLEASGTGELFF.

The chain recombines TRBV10-3 with TRBJ2-7, with D unclear. Germline V gives CDR1 ENHRY, CDR2 SYGVKD. V was shortened by 6 bases and J by 6 bases, with 15 bases between the two germline ends. This CDR3 spans 13 amino acids. The CDR3 is CAISASTPGEQYF. The DNA for the CDR3 is TGTGCCATCAGCGCGTCGACCCCCGGCGAGCAGTACTTC.

This clone was observed a handful of times. This chain joins TRBV2 and TRBJ2-5; D gene ambiguous. V gave up 1 base and J gave up 2 bases, with 11 bases separating them. From germline, CDR1 is SNHLY and CDR2 FYNNEI. The CDR3 length is 15 residues. This CDR3 is CASSEDLGRQETQYF. In DNA form, the CDR3 reads TGTGCCAGCAGTGAAGACTTGGGCAGACAAGAGACCCAGTACTTC.

The chain has TRBV5-6 and TRBJ1-3; no clear D gene. This CDR3 is built from 17 residues. V was shortened by 0 bases and J by 1 base, with 14 bases between the two germline ends. Germline values: CDR1 SGHDT, CDR2 YYEEEE. The CDR3 DNA follows: TGTGCCAGCAGCTTGGATCGGTGGCTAGATTCTGGAAACACCATATATTTT. Translating gives CASSLDRWLDSGNTIYF.

The V and J genes are TRBV7-3 and TRBJ2-2; unclear D gene. Germline V gene sequence: CDR1 SGHTA, CDR2 FQGTGA. Trimming removed 5 bases at V and 4 bases at J, with 8 bases between. The CDR3 sequence is 13 residues long. For the CDR3, the DNA is TGTGCCAGCAGCCCTACAGTCACCGGGGAGCTGTTTTTT. It specifies CASSPTVTGELFF.

The sample holds a few counts of this clone. The chain is built from TRBV5-1 and TRBJ2-2; D possibly matches TRBD1 or TRBD2 (5 bases each). There are 13 residues in the CDR3. The germline V gene encodes CDR1 SGHRS and CDR2 YFSETQ. Trimming stripped 1 base from V and 16 bases from J, with 17 bases between. CDR3 sequence reads: CASSLTSTGASFF. In nucleotides, the CDR3 is TGCGCCAGCAGCTTGACGTCGACCGGGGCGTCGTTTTTT.

The genes are TRBV27 and TRBJ2-7; TRBD2 aligns across 12 bases. Germline V lookup: CDR1 MNHEY, CDR2 SMNVEV (reference sequence). CDR3 length: 16 amino acids. The J segment lost 5 bases and the V segment lost 6 bases, leaving 11 bases of the junction unmatched. CDR3 sequence (DNA): TGTGCCAGCAGCCTATCCCCGACTAGCGGGAGTGACGAGCAGTACTTC. Encoded protein: CASSLSPTSGSDEQYF.

The genes are TRBV10-1 and TRBJ2-3; 9 bases are shared with TRBD2. The V gene's germline CDR1 is WNHNN and CDR2 SYGVQD (reference sequence). Trimming took 2 bases from V and 5 from J; bases not matched to a gene: 8. The CDR3 is 16 residues long. The CDR3 protein is CASSEQLGLAGDTQYF. DNA for the CDR3: TGCGCCAGCAGTGAGCAGTTGGGACTAGCAGGAGATACGCAGTATTTT.

The V call is TRBV2, the J call TRBJ1-2; D is unclear. Trimming took 4 bases from V and 5 from J, leaving 14 bases between them. Germline lookup yields CDR1 SNHLY and CDR2 FYNNEI. This CDR3 has 14 amino acids. The CDR3: CASSVGPAEYGYTF. In nucleotides, the CDR3 is TGTGCCAGCAGTGTCGGGCCGGCAGAGTATGGCTACACCTTC.